This TCR beta chain stems from a study of T cell changes during pregnancy in multiple sclerosis. The V and J ends lost 0 bases and 4 bases respectively, with 18 bases between them. This CDR3 spans 16 amino acids. The germline CDR1 and CDR2 sequences are GTSNPN and SVGIG (reference sequence). A single count supports this clone. TCRdb keeps only in-frame clones here, not all; method: immunoSEQ multiplex PCR. Of some 67,000 clones detected, about 90% appear once; the ten largest clones hold almost 1.5%. The clonotype originates from a female donor with multiple sclerosis, enrolled in a pregnancy study. The chain has TRBV30 and TRBJ1-1, with D hard to call. The sample here was peripheral blood, taken after pregnancy. The CDR3 DNA reads as TGTGCCTGGAGTGTAACGGGATCGAACCGGGGCACTGAAGCTTTCTTT. Encoded protein: CAWSVTGSNRGTEAFF.